This is a list of T cell receptor beta chains from one sample in a study of shared clonotypes between healthy human individuals. Clones were sequenced by immunoSEQ multiplex PCR, and TCRdb holds only the in-frame ones, with some missing. The data hold millions of clones, with 90% to 95% observed a single time. Sequenced sample: naive CD4+ T cells sorted from blood. These receptors came from a man in his late teens or twenties in good health. The conserved cysteine and the conserved F or W are not part of the CDR3 here. D genes are given only for firm matches.

V gene,D gene,J gene,CDR3 protein
TRBV2,.,TRBJ2-7,ASRGGREQY
TRBV11-2,.,TRBJ2-7,ATGAEATYEQY
TRBV6-5,.,TRBJ2-7,ASSQAAEYYEQY
TRBV6-1,.,TRBJ1-6,ASSEMGRSPLH
TRBV5-3,.,TRBJ1-1,ARRGVGTEAF
TRBV27,TRBD1,TRBJ2-5,ASSLGKGAAETQY
TRBV27,TRBD1,TRBJ1-2,ASSSPGQGGYGYT
TRBV6-5,.,TRBJ1-2,ASRPGSSYGYT
TRBV7-2,.,TRBJ1-3,ASSLGSLGGNTIY
TRBV5-1,TRBD1,TRBJ2-2,ASSFAGGNTGELF
TRBV5-4,.,TRBJ2-5,ASSVGTPDPGTQY
TRBV5-1,.,TRBJ1-4,ASSLGGLNEKLF
TRBV9,TRBD1,TRBJ2-3,ASSIGQGGYTDTQY